Listed below are T cell receptor beta chains from one sample, sequenced in a study of T cells in Graves' hyperthyroidism and ophthalmopathy. Each CDR3 protein is one row after TCRdb ran MiXCR on the multiplex PCR reads. The repertoire holds 480,000 or so distinct CDR3 sequences, approximately 48% seen once, with about two fifths in the top ten. Sequencing used peripheral blood or thyroid tissue (not recorded which). These receptors came from an adult woman with Graves' disease, either hyperthyroidism or ophthalmopathy (not recorded which). Both conserved end residues are part of each CDR3. The D gene is left open where the match is weak. Part of the rows lack a size; the others show once, few, many or a class for expanded clones.

size	V	D	J	DNA	CDR3
NA	TRBV7-2	NA	TRBJ1-1	TGTGCCAGCAGCCACGAATCCGGGACATCGGTCACTGAAGCTTTCTTT	CASSHESGTSVTEAFF
few	TRBV9	NA	TRBJ1-5	TGTGCCAGCAGCGTAGGGTTCAGCAATCAGCCCCAGCATTTT	CASSVGFSNQPQHF
NA	TRBV10-3	TRBD1	TRBJ2-7	TGTGCCATCAGTCCCGGGACAGGGAGATACGAGCAGTACTTC	CAISPGTGRYEQYF
NA	TRBV28	NA	TRBJ2-7	TGTGCCAGCAGTTTAATGGGGACCGGTGAGCAGTACTTC	CASSLMGTGEQYF
NA	TRBV5-4	TRBD2	TRBJ2-7	TGTGCCAGCAGCCGCGGACTAGCGGCCTCAGAAAGGTACGAGCAGTACTTC	CASSRGLAASERYEQYF
many	TRBV20-1	TRBD1	TRBJ1-1	TGCAGTGCTTTAAACCGGGACAGAACGAACACTGAAGCTTTCTTT	CSALNRDRTNTEAFF
many	TRBV29-1	TRBD1	TRBJ1-4	TGCAGCGTTGAAGACCCATTTACCAGGGGGAGGGAAAAACTGTTTTTT	CSVEDPFTRGREKLFF
many	TRBV6-2/TRBV6-3	NA	TRBJ1-2	TGTGCCAGCACCGCCAGGTCCTATGGCTACACCTTC	CASTARSYGYTF
few	TRBV20-1	TRBD1	TRBJ1-1	TGCAGTGCGTGCTACAGGGGGCGAACTGAAGCTTTCTTT	CSACYRGRTEAFF
many	TRBV5-4	NA	TRBJ1-2	TGTGCCAGCAGCTTGTCCCCCCTGGGAGAAGGCTACACCTTC	CASSLSPLGEGYTF
few	TRBV19	NA	TRBJ1-2	TGTGCCAGTAGTCAGGGCCCCCACTATGGCTACACCTTC	CASSQGPHYGYTF
few	TRBV5-1	NA	TRBJ2-2	TGCGCCAGCAGCTCCCCGGAAGGAGGGGAGCTGTTTTTT	CASSSPEGGELFF
NA	TRBV29-1	NA	TRBJ2-7	TGCAGCGTAGAGGGGGGGCACTCCGAGCAGTACTTC	CSVEGGHSEQYF
many	TRBV25-1	NA	TRBJ1-1	TGTGCCAGCAGTGGTGGGGATGAGAAAGCTTTCTTT	CASSGGDEKAFF
NA	TRBV29-1	TRBD1	TRBJ2-7	TGCAGCGCGGACAGGGTGGCCTACGAGCAGTACTTC	CSADRVAYEQYF